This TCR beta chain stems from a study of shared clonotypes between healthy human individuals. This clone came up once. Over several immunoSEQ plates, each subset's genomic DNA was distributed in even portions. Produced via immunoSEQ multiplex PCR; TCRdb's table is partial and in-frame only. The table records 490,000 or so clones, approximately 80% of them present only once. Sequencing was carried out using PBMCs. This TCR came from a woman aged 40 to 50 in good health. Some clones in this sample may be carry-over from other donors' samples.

Here the CDR3 reads CASSFSSGPQETQYF. The DNA of the CDR3 is TGTGCCAGCAGCTTTTCTAGCGGCCCCCAAGAGACCCAGTACTTC. V is TRBV7-2 and J is TRBJ2-5; 7 nucleotides align to TRBD2. Germline loops: CDR1 SGHTA, CDR2 FQGNSA. The CDR3 length is 15 residues. V gave up 3 bases and J gave up 1 base; unmatched junction bases: 5.